The clone carrying this TCR beta chain was seen just once. Its antigen is as yet unknown. Germline CDR1 and CDR2: SGHVS and FNYEAQ. The CDR3 loop spans 17 amino acids. V shed 0 bases and J shed 5 bases, with 17 bases lying between them. This entry is derived from a study of post-analysis software for immune sequencing data. Study summary: Both relapsing-remitting and secondary progressive multiple sclerosis featured among the disease courses, as did progressive-relapsing multiple sclerosis.

Prepared libraries of TCR beta cDNA carried unique molecular identifiers. MiXCR was run by TCRdb on the PCR reads, yielding one entry per CDR3 protein. The table has hundreds of thousands of distinct CDR3 sequences, 55% to 70% seen once; the top ten hold around 11%. General study findings and limits: Five TRBV segments were significantly more frequent in patients than in controls. TRBV5-6, TRBV5-1 and TRBV20-1 were among these segments. Under the F measure, samples that were prepared in one batch clustered strongly together. Multiple sclerosis patients showed significantly lower normalized Chao1 diversity than controls did.

Sequenced input: blood. The gene calls are TRBV7-6 and TRBJ1-5, with D unresolved. This sequence originates from a girl aged 2-10 years with multiple sclerosis. CDR3 in DNA: TGTGCCAGCAGCTTAGCGATCGGAGGGTCTGCAGATCAGCCCCAGCATTTT. Translation: CASSLAIGGSADQPQHF.